The rows below give T cell receptor beta chains drawn from one sample of a study of cytomegalovirus exposure and HLA in healthy donors. TCRdb's table, derived via immunoSEQ multiplex PCR, lists solely in-frame clones and lacks some. Seen in this sample are about 46,000 clones; the ten most common clones hold more than 0.95%. The sample comprised PBMCs. The origin of the receptors is a woman between 40 and 55 years old in good health and CMV-seronegative. Each CDR3 is given without its conserved first and last residue.

V | CDR3
TRBV18 | ASSPHQLGGTDNEQF
TRBV30 | AWRGPSFGGDTQY
TRBV5-1 | ASSFNLLASGELF
TRBV19 | ASSIVRQGKNIQY
TRBV28 | ASSFAGGTTGELF
TRBV28 | ASSSDRGREETQY
TRBV5-1 | ASSSYRVDNEQF
TRBV15 | ATSRDGTEETQY
TRBV28 | ASSLQLYEQY
TRBV5-4 | ASSLAGLLGGGYT
TRBV7-9 | ASRPTGGGEKY
TRBV29-1 | SVVRGLAYNEQF
TRBV6-6 | ASSQGGNTGELF
TRBV28 | ARIDGSYGYT
TRBV7-8 | ASSLGGGRTSYEQY
TRBV6-1 | ASSGGSGVSYGYT
TRBV7-9 | ASSLGGRTSGGTWGEQY
TRBV19 | ASSISLAGELF
TRBV5-1 | ASSLGLAFNTGELF
TRBV5-1 | ASSWTHNTEAF
TRBV21-1 | ASRTPLELAGGYEQY
TRBV7-2 | ASSLVSTSGSYEQY
TRBV2 | ASSPPAAKNIQY
TRBV4-1 | ASRAPGQGAPGELF
TRBV4-2 | ASSQATGVNTGELF
TRBV4-3 | ASSLGTSGETQY
TRBV5-1 | ASSSSGLGNEQF
TRBV10-3 | AITVSGREDNEQF
TRBV2 | ASSPDYGYT
TRBV19 | ASTNLLGAGGTNGYT
TRBV13 | ASRPTGAGGITGELF
TRBV7-9 | ASTSLGGDDTGELF
TRBV28 | ASSLGTGGAYEQY
TRBV19 | ASSIDPSGSGRDEQF
TRBV15 | ATSRDDGINEQF
TRBV28 | ASSETGGAYGYT
TRBV5-4 | ASSLGLAGQYEQY
TRBV6-5 | ASSYSTRGVYGYT
TRBV5-1 | ASSLYGVGETQY
TRBV28 | ASNYQGRSQH
TRBV7-8 | ASSQHRVPEAF
TRBV6-5 | ASHLAAQETQY
TRBV5-1 | ASSLEPPPQETQY
TRBV5-1 | ASSLVSSAAYEQY